A selection of T cell receptor beta chains follows, all from one sample in a study of T cells in Graves' hyperthyroidism and ophthalmopathy. TCRdb reanalysed the multiplex PCR reads using MiXCR and keeps one entry per CDR3 protein. The sample gives approximately 210,000 distinct CDR3 sequences, approximately 17% of which show up once; under 65% is in the top ten. The sample was blood. The source is a man between 45 and 60 years old with Graves' hyperthyroidism. Each CDR3 is given with its conserved first and last residue. Each record gives: V gene, clone size, J gene, D gene, CDR3 protein, CDR3 DNA. A D gene is named only where the DNA matches it firmly. Where a row states a size, it is once, few, many or the class of an expanded clone; other rows omit it.

TRBV12-3/TRBV12-4	many	TRBJ2-3	TRBD2	CASRIAGGPETQYF	TGTGCCAGCAGGATAGCGGGAGGCCCTGAGACGCAGTATTTT
TRBV11-1	many	TRBJ2-3	-	CASSTGLSTDTQYF	TGTGCCAGCAGTACAGGGCTTAGCACAGATACGCAGTATTTT
TRBV28	many	TRBJ2-3	-	CASSLGGADTQYF	TGTGCCAGCAGTTTGGGGGGTGCAGATACGCAGTATTTT
TRBV27	-	TRBJ1-2	-	CASSSGVFYGYTF	TGTGCCAGCAGTTCAGGGGTTTTCTATGGCTACACCTTC
TRBV19	few	TRBJ2-5	-	CASSIDIGWETQYF	TGTGCCAGTAGTATAGATATCGGGTGGGAGACCCAGTACTTC
TRBV4-2	few	TRBJ2-3	TRBD2	CASSPGLAGDYDNTDTQYF	TGTGCCAGCAGCCCCGGACTAGCGGGAGATTATGACAACACAGATACGCAGTATTTT
TRBV7-9	-	TRBJ1-2	-	CASSLQGNHGYTF	TGTGCCAGCAGCCTACAGGGTAACCATGGCTACACCTTC
TRBV6-1	few	TRBJ1-5	-	CASSPVRGSNQPQHF	TGTGCCAGCAGTCCGGTCAGGGGTAGCAATCAGCCCCAGCATTTT
TRBV29-1	few	TRBJ2-1	TRBD2	CSAGTSGSGGEQFF	TGCAGCGCCGGGACTAGCGGGAGCGGCGGTGAGCAGTTCTTC
TRBV12-5	few	TRBJ2-5	-	CASGLANFETQYF	TGTGCTAGTGGTTTGGCCAATTTTGAGACCCAGTACTTC
TRBV11-2	-	TRBJ2-3	-	CASSPPGGSTDTQYF	TGTGCCAGCAGCCCCCCCGGCGGGAGCACAGATACGCAGTATTTT
TRBV20-1	many	TRBJ2-5	TRBD1	CSARDRAGGPLQETQYF	TGCAGTGCTAGAGATAGGGCAGGGGGACCTCTCCAAGAGACCCAGTACTTC
TRBV12-3/TRBV12-4	many	TRBJ1-5	-	CASSGEWQPQHF	TGTGCCAGCAGTGGAGAGTGGCAGCCCCAGCATTTT
TRBV20-1	few	TRBJ1-2	-	CSARKTPIYTF	TGCAGTGCTAGGAAGACTCCTATCTACACCTTC
TRBV28	few	TRBJ2-1	-	CASSGGEHNEQFF	TGTGCCAGCAGTGGGGGAGAGCACAATGAGCAGTTCTTC
TRBV28	many	TRBJ2-3	-	CAAGGVGPSDTQYF	TGTGCCGCCGGTGGGGTCGGCCCCTCAGATACGCAGTATTTT